One and the same sample provided the 21 T cell receptor beta chains below, sequenced in a study of CD8 T cells in Susac syndrome. With random hexamers, reverse transcription was performed on roughly 0.5 to 1 ug of RNA. TCRdb ran MiXCR on the immunoSEQ multiplex PCR reads and lists one entry per CDR3 protein. The sample shows a few hundred thousand distinct CDR3 sequences, 89% of them seen only once. Sequencing was done on a sample of CD8+ T cells from PBMCs. The origin of the receptors is a human donor with multiple sclerosis.

The chain joins TRBV7-9 to TRBJ2-5, with 11 bases identical to TRBD1. The germline V gene encodes CDR1 SEHNR and CDR2 FQNEAQ (reference sequence). V was clipped by 3 bases and J by 5 bases; unmatched bases: 8. This CDR3 is 16 amino acids long. CDR3 protein: CASSFLGQGVGETQYF. The CDR3 coding sequence is TGTGCCAGCAGCTTCTTGGGACAGGGGGTAGGGGAGACCCAGTACTTC.

This chain joins TRBV6-1 and TRBJ2-1, with TRBD2 matching 11 bases. The CDR3 runs to 18 residues. Germline V gene sequence: CDR1 MNHNS, CDR2 SASEGT. Losses at the gene ends were 1 base for V and 0 bases for J; bases not matched to a gene: 5. This CDR3 reads CASSEELAGGGSYNEQFF. The CDR3 nucleotides read TGTGCCAGCAGTGAAGAGCTAGCGGGAGGCGGCTCCTACAATGAGCAGTTCTTC.

This chain connects TRBV11-2 to TRBJ2-7, with 10 nucleotides matching TRBD1. The trim removed 5 bases at V and 6 bases at J, leaving 10 bases unmatched. The germline V gene has CDR1 SGHAT and CDR2 FQNNGV. This CDR3 region has 15 residues. In DNA form, the CDR3 reads TGTGCCAGCAGCCCTAGGGGACAGGGGATACGCGAGCAGTACTTC. Protein product: CASSPRGQGIREQYF.

This chain connects TRBV7-6 to TRBJ2-7; 12 positions agree with TRBD1. The trim removed 3 bases at V and 6 bases at J, leaving 3 bases unmatched. There are 14 residues in the CDR3. Germline loops: CDR1 SGHVS, CDR2 FNYEAQ. CDR3 in DNA: TGTGCCAGCAGCTTTGGGACAGGGGGCTCCGAGCAGTACTTC. This sequence encodes CASSFGTGGSEQYF.

The chain employs TRBV19 and TRBJ2-3, with D perhaps matching TRBD1 (6 bases). Trimming removed 4 bases from V and 0 bases from J, with 17 bases in between. CDR1 and CDR2 (germline): LNHDA, SQIVND (reference sequence). The CDR3 runs 17 residues. CDR3 region: CASSTQGRESSTDTQYF. The CDR3 coding sequence is TGTGCCAGTAGTACACAGGGTCGCGAGTCTAGCACAGATACGCAGTATTTT.

The rearrangement uses TRBV6-5 and TRBJ1-1; TRBD1 matches at 9 bases. CDR1 and CDR2 from the germline V gene are MNHEY and SVGAGI. This CDR3 is 15 amino acids long. With 4 bases clipped from V and 1 base from J, the junction kept 4 bases outside the gene matches. The CDR3 loop is CASSWTGQGNTEAFF. The CDR3 DNA follows: TGTGCCAGCAGTTGGACGGGACAGGGGAACACTGAAGCTTTCTTT.

The chain uses TRBV28 and TRBJ1-1; D is unclear. Germline-derived CDR1 and CDR2 are MDHEN and SYDVKM. V shed 10 bases and J shed 0 bases, with 12 bases lying between them. The CDR3 loop spans 13 amino acids. The CDR3 region has the DNA TGTGCCACCAACGGACGACTGAACACTGAAGCTTTCTTT. Residues: CATNGRLNTEAFF.

The chain carries TRBV19 and TRBJ1-1, with TRBD1 identical over 8 bases. CDR3 length: 14 amino acids. Germline CDR1 and CDR2: LNHDA and SQIVND (reference sequence). Trimming cost V 6 bases and J 1 base; bases outside gene matches: 4. CDR3 nucleotide sequence: TGTGCCAGTAGCGACAGGGGAACGAACACTGAAGCTTTCTTT. Its translation is CASSDRGTNTEAFF.

The CDR3, as DNA: TGTGCCATCAAGGAAGAGGGTAGCTACACAGATACGCAGTATTTT. Translating it yields CAIKEEGSYTDTQYF. This rearrangement joins TRBV10-3 to TRBJ2-3; TRBD2 might be the D (5 bases). Trimming cost V 7 bases and J 2 bases, with 16 bases left between them. The germline CDR1 and CDR2 sequences are ENHRY and SYGVKD. The CDR3 has 15 amino acids.

This sequence joins TRBV2 and TRBJ2-7, with 7 bases aligning to TRBD2. The CDR3 runs 16 residues. V shed 0 bases, J shed 3 bases, and the junction held 8 bases outside the gene matches. Germline CDR1 reads SNHLY; CDR2 reads FYNNEI. The CDR3 sequence: CASSEAEERGNYEQYF. The CDR3 DNA reads as TGTGCCAGCAGTGAAGCGGAGGAGCGGGGAAACTACGAGCAGTACTTC.

The V call is TRBV7-9, the J call TRBJ2-3; 11 bases align to TRBD2. The CDR3 has 14 residues. The V and J ends lost 5 bases and 11 bases, in that order; junction bases with no gene match: 9. Per the germline V gene, CDR1 is SEHNR and CDR2 is FQNEAQ (reference sequence). The CDR3 reads CASSDSGRAQGQYF. The CDR3 nucleotides read TGTGCCAGCAGCGATAGCGGGAGGGCTCAGGGGCAGTATTTT.

The chain links TRBV7-2 to TRBJ1-2; the D is unclear. The CDR3 spans 14 residues. Germline CDR1 and CDR2: SGHTA and FQGNSA. The ends were cut back, 0 bases at V and 8 bases at J, with 13 bases in the middle. The CDR3 DNA is TGTGCCAGCAGCTTAGCGACCAAAGTAGGGGGCTACACCTTC. Translating it yields CASSLATKVGGYTF.

The CDR3 reads CASSPGVGGGAWDEQYF. The DNA of the CDR3 is TGTGCCAGCAGCCCAGGAGTGGGCGGGGGGGCCTGGGACGAGCAGTACTTC. The chain recombines TRBV7-2 with TRBJ2-7, with TRBD2 matching over 9 bases. In germline, CDR1 is SGHTA, CDR2 FQGNSA. V trimming: 5 bases; J trimming: 5 bases; junction bases outside the gene matches: 16. The CDR3 length is 17 residues.

The chain employs TRBV6-2 or TRBV6-3 and TRBJ1-1; the D gene is possibly TRBD1 (5 bases). Trimming pared 2 bases from V and 4 bases from J, leaving 17 bases between. The CDR3 sequence is 16 residues long. CDR1 is MNHEY, CDR2 SVGEGT, per germline. CDR3 DNA sequence: TGTGCCAGCAGTTACGACAGATCGCGCCTTACCACTGAAGCTTTCTTT. Translation: CASSYDRSRLTTEAFF.

The chain couples TRBV6-2 or TRBV6-3 to TRBJ1-1, with 8 positions matching TRBD1. The CDR3 spans 15 residues. J was trimmed by 0 bases and V by 7 bases; bases with no gene match: 7. CDR1 is MNHEY and CDR2 is SVGEGT in the germline V gene. CDR3 loop: CASTPTGELNTEAFF. In DNA, the CDR3 is TGTGCCAGCACGCCGACAGGGGAGTTGAACACTGAAGCTTTCTTT.

This chain joins TRBV15 and TRBJ2-3; 7 bases are shared with TRBD2. This CDR3 is built from 14 residues. V trimming: 5 bases; J trimming: 4 bases; junction bases outside the gene matches: 6. Per the germline V gene, CDR1 is LNHNV and CDR2 is YYDKDF (reference sequence). CDR3 amino acids: CATSGGEGADTQYF. The CDR3 DNA is TGTGCCACCAGCGGAGGGGAGGGCGCAGATACGCAGTATTTT.

The chain employs TRBV15 and TRBJ2-5; 11 bases are a match to TRBD2. The V segment lost 0 bases and the J segment 5 bases; nucleotides outside the gene matches: 11. Looked up from germline, CDR1 is LNHNV and CDR2 is YYDKDF (reference sequence). This CDR3 region has 18 residues. The CDR3 nucleotides are TGTGCCACCAGCAGAGATCAAGGGCTAGCGGGAGGTCGGGAGACCCAGTACTTC. This translates into CATSRDQGLAGGRETQYF.

This clonotype appeared a single time. The rearrangement uses TRBV24-1 and TRBJ2-2; D possibly corresponds to TRBD1 (5 bases). This CDR3 has 15 residues. Trimming took 5 bases from V and 6 from J, leaving 15 bases between them. Germline V gene lookup returns CDR1 KGHDR and CDR2 SFDVKD. The CDR3 DNA reads TGTGCCACCAGTGTTCAGGGTATTAGGGCCGGGGAGCTGTTTTTT. As protein: CATSVQGIRAGELFF.

The V and J genes are TRBV19 and TRBJ1-5; D uncertain. The germline CDR1 and CDR2 sequences are LNHDA and SQIVND (reference sequence). The CDR3 length is 14 residues. Between the trimmed V and J ends, which lost 5 bases and 0 bases, there was a span of 8 bases. CDR3 coding DNA: TGTGCCAGTAGTCTACAGAATAGCAATCAGCCCCAGCATTTT. Its translation is CASSLQNSNQPQHF.

The chain links TRBV30 to TRBJ1-2; weak D call: TRBD1 (5 bases). Per germline, CDR1 GTSNPN and CDR2 SVGIG (reference sequence). The CDR3 is made up of 13 amino acids. V lost 2 bases and J 5 bases, leaving 12 bases between the germline ends. CDR3 residues: CAWSYGGSYGYTF. The CDR3 DNA sequence: TGTGCCTGGAGTTATGGGGGTTCTTATGGCTACACCTTC. Filled out from reference TRBV30 and TRBJ1-2, the complete variable domain reads SQTIHQWPATLVQPVGSPLSLECTVEGTSNPNLYWYRQAAGRGLQLLFYSVGIGQISSEVPQNLSASRPQDRQFILSSKKLLLSDSGFYLCAWSYGGSYGYTFGSGTRLTVV.

The gene calls are TRBV9 and TRBJ2-7, with D perhaps matching TRBD2 (6 bases). V lost 3 bases to trimming and J lost 3 bases, with 13 bases between them. The CDR3 spans 14 residues. The germline V gene has CDR1 SGDLS and CDR2 YYNGEE. CDR3 DNA sequence: TGTGCCAGCAGCGCCGGCAGGAGGGGCTACGAGCAGTACTTC. Translating gives CASSAGRRGYEQYF. The entire variable domain, with the rest obtained from reference TRBV9 and TRBJ2-7, is as follows: DSGVTQTPKHLITATGQRVTLRCSPRSGDLSVYWYQQSLDQGLQFLIQYYNGEERAKGNILERFSAQQFPDLHSELNLSSLELGDSALYFCASSAGRRGYEQYFGPGTRLTVT.